A selection of T cell receptor beta chains follows, all from one sample in a study of technical replicates of blood from a few donors. TCRdb's table, derived via immunoSEQ multiplex PCR, lists solely in-frame clones and lacks some. Among more than 50,000 clones, roughly 89% were seen once, and the ten largest hold under 6.5%. The sequencing sample was made of PBMCs. These receptors were collected from a human donor in good health. Some clones in this sample may be carry-over from other donors' samples. CDR3s leave out the opening cysteine and the closing phenylalanine or tryptophan. Expanded clones are given a class, and other clones once, few, many or no size at all.

v_call	j_call	clone_size	cdr3_aa
TRBV29-1	TRBJ1-1	-	SVEDKLAGPYRGTEAF
TRBV6-1	TRBJ2-1	-	ASSVGSGGSYNEQF
TRBV20-1	TRBJ2-3	-	RRQGPDTQY
TRBV10-3	TRBJ2-5	-	AISEGKPGQPGTQY
TRBV7-3	TRBJ2-3	-	ASRQGQGWADTQY
TRBV5-1	TRBJ1-1	-	ASTTGGTTNTEAF
TRBV7-9	TRBJ2-7	-	ASSRTGGYHDEQY
TRBV2	TRBJ2-3	-	ASSHMLTSGKTRGTDTQY
TRBV7-9	TRBJ2-6	-	ASSLALGRAPGANVLT
TRBV7-8	TRBJ2-7	once	ATTWGQGLFEQY
TRBV7-3	TRBJ1-2	-	ASSLTSADGYT
TRBV18	TRBJ1-5	-	ASSPGQGWQPQH
TRBV6-4	TRBJ2-7	-	ASSKPGTAHEQY
TRBV7-8	TRBJ2-3	-	ASSSPHAVVGTDTQY
TRBV23-1	TRBJ2-1	-	ASSQSGRGPNEQF
TRBV28	TRBJ1-4	-	ASSSRGGGEKLF
TRBV27	TRBJ2-7	-	ASSPRDRVYEQY